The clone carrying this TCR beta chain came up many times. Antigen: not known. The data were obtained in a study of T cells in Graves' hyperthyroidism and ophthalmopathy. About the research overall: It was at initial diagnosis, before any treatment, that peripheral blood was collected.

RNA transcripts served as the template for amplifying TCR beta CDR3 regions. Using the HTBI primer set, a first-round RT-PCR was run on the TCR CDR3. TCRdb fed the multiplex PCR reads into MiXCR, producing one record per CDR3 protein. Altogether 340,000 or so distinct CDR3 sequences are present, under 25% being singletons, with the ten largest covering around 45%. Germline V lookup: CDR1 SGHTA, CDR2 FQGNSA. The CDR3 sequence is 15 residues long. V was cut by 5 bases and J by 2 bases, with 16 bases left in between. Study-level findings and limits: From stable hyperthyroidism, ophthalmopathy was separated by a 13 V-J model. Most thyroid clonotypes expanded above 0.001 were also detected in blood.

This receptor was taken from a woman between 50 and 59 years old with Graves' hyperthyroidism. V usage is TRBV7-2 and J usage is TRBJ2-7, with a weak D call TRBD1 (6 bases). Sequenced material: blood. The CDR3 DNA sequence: TGTGCCAGCAGCCATTACCGGGACACTACCTACGAGCAGTACTTC. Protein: CASSHYRDTTYEQYF.